Below, 22 T cell receptor beta chains from the same sample are listed, as sequenced in a study of T cells after yellow fever vaccination. From the 5' RACE reads, TCRdb called clonotypes with MiXCR, one entry per CDR3 protein. Of 200,000 to 300,000 distinct CDR3 sequences listed, 10% to 15% are singletons. Sequences were derived from CD4+ T cells sorted from PBMCs, sampled 45 days after the yellow fever booster vaccination. The receptors were gathered from a man aged 25 to 45 who received the YFV17D yellow fever vaccine.

The chain joins TRBV4-3 to TRBJ2-2; no clear D. CDR1 and CDR2 (germline): LGHNA, YSLEER. This CDR3 has 14 amino acids. The ends were cut back, 4 bases at V and 4 bases at J, with 10 bases in the middle. CDR3 DNA sequence: TGCGCCAGCAGCCGAATAGTAGGCACCGGGGAGCTGTTTTTT. It encodes CASSRIVGTGELFF.

This clonotype came up a few times. The chain joins TRBV5-1 to TRBJ2-1; no definite D call. CDR1 and CDR2 from the germline V gene are SGHRS and YFSETQ. V was clipped by 6 bases and J by 0 bases, with 10 bases between them. The CDR3 spans 14 residues. In DNA form, the CDR3 reads TGCGCCAGCACAACAGATAGCTCCTACAATGAGCAGTTCTTC. Translated: CASTTDSSYNEQFF.

The rearrangement uses TRBV7-3 and TRBJ2-5; D might be TRBD1 (6 bases). V was shortened by 1 base and J by 5 bases, with 20 bases between the two germline ends. CDR3 length equals 17 residues. The germline V gene has CDR1 SGHTA and CDR2 FQGTGA. The CDR3 sequence is CASSLNAPRAGEETQYF. In DNA form, the CDR3 reads TGTGCCAGCAGCTTAAACGCCCCACGGGCAGGGGAGGAGACCCAGTACTTC.

The chain uses TRBV10-3 and TRBJ2-1; 15 nucleotides agree with TRBD2. The ends lost 4 bases at V and 6 bases at J; junction bases unmatched: 7. From germline, CDR1 is ENHRY and CDR2 SYGVKD. CDR3 size: 17 residues. CDR3 nucleotide sequence: TGTGCCATCAGTGGTCGGACTAGCGGGAGGGGCAGCAATGAGCAGTTCTTC. It encodes CAISGRTSGRGSNEQFF.

The chain couples TRBV24-1 to TRBJ2-2, with D tentatively TRBD1 or TRBD2 (5 bases each). Germline values: CDR1 KGHDR, CDR2 SFDVKD. The V end lost 5 bases, the J end lost 4 bases, and 13 bases lay between the germline ends. This CDR3 spans 15 amino acids. CDR3 bases: TGTGCCACCAGTGCCCGGGACCAGCTCACCGGGGAGCTGTTTTTT. As protein: CATSARDQLTGELFF.

This clonotype was found a few times. The chain joins TRBV12-3 or TRBV12-4 to TRBJ2-7; 10 positions match TRBD1. The CDR3 spans 18 residues. V was pared by 3 bases and J by 6 bases, with 17 bases of the junction left unmatched. The CDR3 loop reads CASSFLAPRDRGGSEQYF. Here the CDR3 DNA reads TGTGCCAGCAGTTTTCTAGCACCCCGGGACAGGGGTGGGTCCGAGCAGTACTTC.

This clonotype turned up a few times. The chain employs TRBV29-1 and TRBJ2-5, with unresolved D. The CDR3 is 12 amino acids. V lost 4 bases and J lost 4, with 10 bases in between. Germline CDR1 is SQVTM and CDR2 is ANQGSEA. CDR3 bases: TGCAGCGTTGGAAGGAGCAGAGAGACCCAGTACTTC. Translation gives CSVGRSRETQYF.

A word on this clonotype: One end of the junction is discordant with germline, which a read error may explain. The CDR3 is CAGSAPGGDTQYF. CDR3 coding DNA: TGTGCCGGCAGTGCCCCGGGGGGGGATACGCAGTATTTT. The rearrangement links TRBV7-9 to TRBJ2-3; 8 positions match TRBD2. Germline V CDR1 and CDR2: SEHNR, FQNEAQ (reference sequence). This CDR3 spans 13 amino acids.

This chain connects TRBV12-3 or TRBV12-4 to TRBJ2-5; TRBD1 is a possible D gene (6 bases). This CDR3 region has 12 residues. The ends were cut back, 6 bases at V and 7 bases at J, with 12 bases in the middle. CDR3 sequence reads: CASSYRRGTQYF. The CDR3 region has the DNA TGTGCCAGCAGCTATCGCAGGGGGACCCAGTACTTC.

In nucleotides, the CDR3 is TGCGCCAGCATGAGCGAGTATACGCAGTATTTT. It is translated as CASMSEYTQYF. The J gene is TRBJ2-3, the V gene TRBV5-1; D gene unclear. CDR3 length equals 11 residues. Germline V lookup: CDR1 SGHRS, CDR2 YFSETQ. The ends were cut back, 6 bases at V and 7 bases at J, with 9 bases in the middle.

The chain employs TRBV9 and TRBJ2-1; D assignment may be TRBD1 or TRBD2 (5 bases each). The V gene's germline CDR1 is SGDLS and CDR2 YYNGEE. The V and J ends lost 4 bases and 10 bases respectively, with 18 bases between them. This CDR3 has 14 amino acids. The CDR3 region has the DNA TGTGCCAGCAGCCCGAACACACTGGGACGAGAGCAGTTCTTC. As protein: CASSPNTLGREQFF.

The sample holds many counts of this clonotype. CDR3 sequence (DNA): TGTGCCAGCTCACCCATGTCGACAGGGAAAGGGAATCAGCCCCAGCATTTT. It encodes CASSPMSTGKGNQPQHF. The chain carries TRBV18 and TRBJ1-5; 7 nucleotides match TRBD1. This CDR3 comprises 17 residues. The germline V gene encodes CDR1 KGHSH and CDR2 LQKENI. J lost 4 bases, V lost 3 bases, and 12 bases had no gene match.

This clonotype was found many times. The rearrangement uses TRBV29-1 and TRBJ1-1, with 9 bases fitting TRBD1. This CDR3 has 14 amino acids. V lost 3 bases, J lost 5 bases, and 7 bases stayed unmatched. CDR1 and CDR2 (germline): SQVTM, ANQGSEA. DNA for the CDR3: TGCAGCGTTGAGGTGACAGGGGGACGGACTGAAGCTTTCTTT. Its translation: CSVEVTGGRTEAFF.

This clonotype was counted a few times. This rearrangement joins TRBV18 to TRBJ2-7, with 9 bases aligning to TRBD2. This CDR3 has 15 amino acids. With V trimmed by 6 bases and J by 2 bases, 8 bases remained unmatched. Germline loops: CDR1 KGHSH, CDR2 LQKENI. The CDR3 DNA reads as TGTGCCAGCTCTCAAAGCGGGAGGAAAACCTACGAGCAGTACTTC. Protein sequence: CASSQSGRKTYEQYF.

The table lists this clonotype with a few counts. The rearrangement links TRBV11-2 to TRBJ2-3; no reliable D call. V lost 1 base to trimming and J lost 1 base, with 18 bases between them. Germline CDR1 reads SGHAT; CDR2 reads FQNNGV. There are 18 residues in the CDR3. CDR3: CASSLGKPGISGTDTQYF. Written as DNA, the CDR3 is TGTGCCAGCAGCTTAGGAAAGCCCGGCATTAGTGGCACAGATACGCAGTATTTT.

The rearrangement links TRBV28 to TRBJ2-3, with TRBD2 matching over 8 bases. Trimming cost V 8 bases and J 3 bases; bases outside gene matches: 19. The CDR3 length is 18 residues. Germline V lookup: CDR1 MDHEN, CDR2 SYDVKM. DNA for the CDR3: TGTGCCAGCCCACCCAGCCCGGGGCGGGAGGTGGAAACAGATACGCAGTATTTT. Its translation is CASPPSPGREVETDTQYF.

The rearrangement uses TRBV18 and TRBJ2-5; the D is unclear. V gave up 3 bases and J gave up 4 bases, with 9 bases separating them. Per the germline V gene, CDR1 is KGHSH and CDR2 is LQKENI. The CDR3 loop spans 13 amino acids. CDR3 bases: TGTGCCAGCTCACCGCAGGCCGGAGAGACCCAGTACTTC. It translates to CASSPQAGETQYF.

The chain uses TRBV5-1 and TRBJ2-3; D is possibly TRBD1 or TRBD2 (5 bases each). Per germline, CDR1 SGHRS and CDR2 YFSETQ. The CDR3 contains 14 residues. V was clipped by 4 bases and J by 6 bases, with 15 bases between them. CDR3 sequence (DNA): TGCGCCAGCAGCCCCGGGACGGCGCAGGATACGCAGTATTTT. Residues: CASSPGTAQDTQYF.

This clonotype was recorded many times. The V call is TRBV7-6, the J call TRBJ2-7; TRBD2 is a possible D gene (5 bases). The CDR3 contains 12 residues. The germline V gene has CDR1 SGHVS and CDR2 FNYEAQ. Trimming removed 5 bases from V and 3 bases from J, with 8 bases in between. CDR3 protein: CASSSRDYEQYF. The CDR3 DNA reads TGTGCCAGCAGCAGCCGGGACTACGAGCAGTACTTC. Full variable domain (rest looked up from reference TRBV7-6 and TRBJ2-7): GAGVSQSPRYKVTKRGQDVALRCDPISGHVSLYWYRQALGQGPEFLTYFNYEAQQDKSGLPNDRFSAERPEGSISTLTIQRTEQRDSAMYRCASSSRDYEQYFGPGTRLTVT.

This clonotype turned up a few times. This chain uses TRBV25-1 with TRBJ2-2; the match to TRBD2 covers 8 bases. V lost 5 bases to trimming and J lost 9 bases; unmatched junction nucleotides: 11. The germline V gene has CDR1 MGHDK and CDR2 SYGVNS. The CDR3 extends over 15 amino acids. This chain's CDR3 is CASSISGRLSRELFF. DNA for the CDR3: TGTGCCAGCAGTATAAGCGGGAGACTAAGTCGGGAGCTGTTTTTT.

The chain couples TRBV7-9 to TRBJ2-1; D is undetermined. This CDR3 is 13 amino acids long. The germline V gene encodes CDR1 SEHNR and CDR2 FQNEAQ (reference sequence). Trimming took 5 bases from V and 8 from J, leaving 13 bases between them. CDR3: CASSLHFGDEQFF. CDR3 bases: TGTGCCAGCAGCCTTCACTTCGGCGATGAGCAGTTCTTC.

This clonotype was observed a few times. This chain links TRBV12-3 or TRBV12-4 with TRBJ2-3, with D possibly TRBD1 on 6 matching bases. V was cut by 5 bases and J by 0 bases, with 12 bases left in between. CDR3 length: 15 residues. DNA for the CDR3: TGTGCCAGCAGTCCGACAGGTTCTAGCACAGATACGCAGTATTTT. Amino acid sequence: CASSPTGSSTDTQYF.